The clone carrying this T cell receptor beta chain was seen repeatedly, ten times or more. This sample stems from a study of Graves' ophthalmopathy and Graves' hyperthyroidism. CDR3 regions of TCR beta were amplified from RNA transcripts. Second-round multiplex PCR followed a first-round RT-PCR using HTBI primers. A single record per CDR3 protein comes from TCRdb applying MiXCR to the multiplex PCR reads. In the table there are about 1.1 million distinct CDR3 sequences, roughly two fifths of which are singletons. Germline V lookup: CDR1 ENHRY, CDR2 SYGVKD. This CDR3 is 12 amino acids long. V dropped 6 bases and J dropped 4 bases, with 7 bases sitting between them.

Sequencing was performed on peripheral blood or thyroid tissue (not recorded which). The J gene is TRBJ1-5, the V gene TRBV10-3, with D tentatively TRBD1 (5 bases). This TCR derives from an adult man with Graves' hyperthyroidism. CDR3: CAIRGPNQPQHF. The CDR3 DNA reads as TGTGCCATCAGGGGGCCAAATCAGCCCCAGCATTTT.